This T cell receptor (beta chain) was observed in a study of T cell responses to AZD1222 COVID-19 vaccine. TCRdb keeps only in-frame clones here, not all; method: immunoSEQ multiplex PCR. Here the sample spans more than 100,000 clones, 90% to 95% being singletons. The CDR3 consists of 14 residues. Germline V CDR1 and CDR2: SGHTA, FQGTGA. V lost 3 bases, J lost 10 bases, and 16 bases lay in between. The starting material was peripheral blood, obtained on day 0 of AZD1222 vaccination. The clonotype was recovered from an adult in good health. The chain is built from TRBV7-3 and TRBJ2-1; the D gene is possibly TRBD2 (5 bases). In DNA form, the CDR3 reads TGTGCCAGCAGCTTGGGAGCCCCAGTGGGGGAGCAGTTCTTC. Translated: CASSLGAPVGEQFF. Together with reference TRBV7-3 and TRBJ2-1, the CDR3 gives the full variable domain: GAGVSQTPSNKVTEKGKYVELRCDPISGHTALYWYRQSLGQGPEFLIYFQGTGAADDSGLPNDRFFAVRPEGSVSTLKIQRTERGDSAVYLCASSLGAPVGEQFFGPGTRLTVL.